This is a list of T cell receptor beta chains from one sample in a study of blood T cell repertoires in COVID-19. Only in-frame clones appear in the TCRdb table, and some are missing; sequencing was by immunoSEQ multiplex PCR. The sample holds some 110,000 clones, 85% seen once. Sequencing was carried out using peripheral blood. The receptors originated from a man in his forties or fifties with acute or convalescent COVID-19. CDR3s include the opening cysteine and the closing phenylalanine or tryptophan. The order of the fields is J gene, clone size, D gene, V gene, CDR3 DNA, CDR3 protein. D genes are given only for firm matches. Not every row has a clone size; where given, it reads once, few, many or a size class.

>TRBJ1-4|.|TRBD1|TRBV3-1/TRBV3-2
TGTGCCAGCAGCCAAGGGACAGGGTCGACTTTAAATGAAAAACTGTTTTTT
CASSQGTGSTLNEKLFF
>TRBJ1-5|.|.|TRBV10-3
TGTGCCATCAGGCGGGATAGCAATCAGCCCCAGCATTTT
CAIRRDSNQPQHF
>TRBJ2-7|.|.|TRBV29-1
TGCAGCGTTGTTTTTGGCAGCTACGAGCAGTACTTC
CSVVFGSYEQYF
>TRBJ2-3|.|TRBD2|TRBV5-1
TGCGCCAGCAGCCCTGGACGGGGGGGCGCGACAGATACGCAGTATTTT
CASSPGRGGATDTQYF
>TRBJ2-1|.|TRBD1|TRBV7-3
TGTGCCAGCAGCTCCGCCACAGGGGGTACCTACAATGAGCAGTTCTTC
CASSSATGGTYNEQFF
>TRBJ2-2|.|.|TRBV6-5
TGTGCCAGCAGTCAGGCCCAAGGGGAGCTGTTTTTT
CASSQAQGELFF
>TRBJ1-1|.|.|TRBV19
TGTGCCAGCAGGACAGAGCCGAACACTGAAGCTTTCTTT
CASRTEPNTEAFF
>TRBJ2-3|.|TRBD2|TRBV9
TGTGCCAGCAGCGCGACTAGCGGGGGGGACACAGATACGCAGTATTTT
CASSATSGGDTDTQYF
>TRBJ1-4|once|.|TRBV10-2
TGCGCCAGCAGTGAGGTGGGGCATCTGTTTTTT
CASSEVGHLFF
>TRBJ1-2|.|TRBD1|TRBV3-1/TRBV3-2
TGTGCCAGCAGAGAGAAGGACAGGGTTCGCGGCTACACCTTC
CASREKDRVRGYTF
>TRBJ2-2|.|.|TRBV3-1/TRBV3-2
TGTGCCAGCAGACACGCCCAAGGCAGACAAGACGTAACCGGGGAGCTGTTTTTT
CASRHAQGRQDVTGELFF
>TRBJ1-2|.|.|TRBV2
TGTGCCAGCAGTGCAGAACAGGGCTCGAACTATGGCTACACCTTC
CASSAEQGSNYGYTF
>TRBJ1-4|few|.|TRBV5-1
TGCGCCAGCAGCTTGGGTGGGGCGGCTAATGAAAAACTGTTTTTT
CASSLGGAANEKLFF
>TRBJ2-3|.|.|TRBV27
TGTGCCAGCAGTTTATTAGCTACTCCCGGAGATACGCAGTATTTT
CASSLLATPGDTQYF
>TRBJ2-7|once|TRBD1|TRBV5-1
TGCGCCAGCAGCTCCCCCGGGACAGGGACCAAGTTCTACGAGCAGTACTTC
CASSSPGTGTKFYEQYF
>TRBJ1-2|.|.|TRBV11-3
TGTGCCAGCAGCTCTCCGGGACATGGGAACGCTAACTATGGCTACACCTTC
CASSSPGHGNANYGYTF
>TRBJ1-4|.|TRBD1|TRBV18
TGTGCCAGCTCACGTGGGACAGGAACTAATGAAAAACTGTTTTTT
CASSRGTGTNEKLFF
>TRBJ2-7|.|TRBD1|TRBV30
TGTGCCTGGACTCTAGAGGACAGGTCCTACGAGCAGTACTTC
CAWTLEDRSYEQYF
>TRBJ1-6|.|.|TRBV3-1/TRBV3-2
TGTGCCAGCAGCCAGCTACAGGGTTTCACCCTCCACTTT
CASSQLQGFTLHF
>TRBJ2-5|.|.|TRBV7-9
TGTGCCAGCAGCTTAATCGTCGCAGGAGGAGAGACCCAGTACTTC
CASSLIVAGGETQYF
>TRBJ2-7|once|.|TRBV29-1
TGCAGCGCTTTAGAAAGCTGGGAGCAGTACTTC
CSALESWEQYF
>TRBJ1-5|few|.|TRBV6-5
TGTGCCAGCACTCCCCCTAGAGGTCAGCCCCAGCATTTT
CASTPPRGQPQHF
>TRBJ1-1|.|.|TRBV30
TGTGCCTGGAGTGTATCGACTGAAGCTTTCTTT
CAWSVSTEAFF
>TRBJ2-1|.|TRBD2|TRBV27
TGTGCCAGCAGTCCGGGACTAGCGGTTCACAATGAGCAGTTCTTC
CASSPGLAVHNEQFF
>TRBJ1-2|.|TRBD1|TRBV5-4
TGTGCCAGCAGCCTGGCCGGGACAGGAGCGGGTGGCTACACCTTC
CASSLAGTGAGGYTF
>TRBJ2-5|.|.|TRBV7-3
TGTGCCAGCAGCCCATGGCCAGGGAGGGAGACCCAGTACTTC
CASSPWPGRETQYF
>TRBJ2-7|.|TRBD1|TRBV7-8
TGTGCCAGCAGCTTACGACAGGGATACTACGAGCAGTACTTC
CASSLRQGYYEQYF
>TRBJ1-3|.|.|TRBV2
TGTGCCAGCAGTGACGGGTTCTCTGGAAACACCATATATTTT
CASSDGFSGNTIYF
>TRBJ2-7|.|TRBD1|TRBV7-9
TGTGCCAGCAGCTTAGCCCGACAGGGGGAGTCCCACGAGCAGTACTTC
CASSLARQGESHEQYF
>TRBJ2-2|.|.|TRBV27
TGTGCCAGCAGTTTAGCGGGTTACACCGGGGAGCTGTTTTTT
CASSLAGYTGELFF
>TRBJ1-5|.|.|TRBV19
TGTGCCAGTAGTAGCGGGGTTTTCCGGCATTTT
CASSSGVFRHF
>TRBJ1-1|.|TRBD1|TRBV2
TGTGCCAGCAGTGAGGTACAGGGGGGGACTGAAGCTTTCTTT
CASSEVQGGTEAFF
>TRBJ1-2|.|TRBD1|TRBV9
TGTGCCAGCAGCTCCCGGACAGGGTATGGCTACACCTTC
CASSSRTGYGYTF
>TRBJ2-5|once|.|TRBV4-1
TGCGCCAGCAGCACCCGGGTTCAAGAGACCCAGTACTTC
CASSTRVQETQYF
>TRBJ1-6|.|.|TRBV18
TGTGCCAGCTCACTTAGACAGATATATAATTCACCCCTCCACTTT
CASSLRQIYNSPLHF
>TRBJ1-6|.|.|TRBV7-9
TGTGCCAGCAGCTTAGCAGGGAGAGATAATTCACCCCTCCACTTT
CASSLAGRDNSPLHF
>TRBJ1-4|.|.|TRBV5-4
TGTGCCAGCAGCTTTAGGGGCATGGGTGAAAAACTGTTTTTT
CASSFRGMGEKLFF
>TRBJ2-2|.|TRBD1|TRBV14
TGTGCCAGCAGCCAAGAAGGGGGCTCGAACACCGGGGAGCTGTTTTTT
CASSQEGGSNTGELFF
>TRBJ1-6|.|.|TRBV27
TGTGCCAGCAGGAACAGTAATAATTCACCCCTCCACTTT
CASRNSNNSPLHF
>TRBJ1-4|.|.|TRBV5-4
TGTGCCAGCAGCTTGGATGGGGCCGTTGCAACTAATGAAAAACTGTTTTTT
CASSLDGAVATNEKLFF
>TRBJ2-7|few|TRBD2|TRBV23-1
TGCGCCAGCACCCCTTCGGGGGGGGCGGACTACGAGCAGTACTTC
CASTPSGGADYEQYF
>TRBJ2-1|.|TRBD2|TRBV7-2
TGTGCCAGCAGCTTAGCTACTAGCGGGGGGCCCCGCAATGAGCAGTTCTTC
CASSLATSGGPRNEQFF
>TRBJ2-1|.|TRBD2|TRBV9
TGTGCCAGCAGCCAGACTAGCGGGGGGGCTCATGAGCAGTTCTTC
CASSQTSGGAHEQFF
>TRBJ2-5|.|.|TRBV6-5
TGTGCCAGCAGGTCTAGGCAGGGGGAGACCCAGTACTTC
CASRSRQGETQYF
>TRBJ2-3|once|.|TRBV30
TGTGCCTGGAGTGTCGGGGACACAGATACGCAGTATTTT
CAWSVGDTDTQYF
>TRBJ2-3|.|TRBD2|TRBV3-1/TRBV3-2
TGTGCCAGCAGCCCGTCGGGGGAGGGTGGGCAGTATTTT
CASSPSGEGGQYF
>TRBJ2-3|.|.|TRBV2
TGTGCCAGCAGTGAAGGACGACAGCAGGGGACAGATACGCAGTATTTT
CASSEGRQQGTDTQYF
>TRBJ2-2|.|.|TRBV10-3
TGTGCCACCGGTGGGGGGGCCTCGAACACCGGGGAGCTGTTTTTT
CATGGGASNTGELFF
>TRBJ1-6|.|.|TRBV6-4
TGTGCCAGCCGAATCGAGGGCCGGGGCTCCTATAATTCACCCCTCCACTTT
CASRIEGRGSYNSPLHF
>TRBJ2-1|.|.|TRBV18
TGTGCCAGCTCCCCGCCAGGGGTGAATGAGCAGTTCTTC
CASSPPGVNEQFF
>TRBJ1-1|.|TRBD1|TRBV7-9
TGTGCCAGCAGCACAGGACAGGGGATCGCTGAAGCTTTCTTT
CASSTGQGIAEAFF
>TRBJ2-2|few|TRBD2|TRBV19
TGTGCCAGTAGCATGACTAGCGGAGCGGCCGGGGAGCTGTTTTTT
CASSMTSGAAGELFF